The 7 T cell receptor beta chains listed next were all sequenced from one sample in a study of blood T cell repertoires in COVID-19. Libraries were prepared by immunoSEQ multiplex PCR; TCRdb keeps only in-frame clonotypes and omits some of them. The sample lists under 45,000 clones; around 85% were seen once. What was sequenced was peripheral blood. The receptors shown here come from a man between 65 and 79 years old with COVID-19, enrolled during active disease.

The chain combines TRBV15 with TRBJ1-3; TRBD1 matches 7 bases. The CDR3 contains 16 residues. Germline V gene lookup returns CDR1 LNHNV and CDR2 YYDKDF (reference sequence). Unmatched junction bases numbered 5, after V lost 1 base and J lost 2 bases. The DNA for the CDR3 is TGTGCCACCAGCAGAGGAGCCACAGGGGCTGGAAACACCATATATTTT. Residues: CATSRGATGAGNTIYF.

This clone was recorded a few times. The chain carries TRBV13 and TRBJ2-3, with D possibly matching TRBD1 (6 bases). The CDR3 has 15 residues. Germline values: CDR1 PRHDT, CDR2 FYEKMQ (reference sequence). V shed 3 bases and J shed 0 bases, with 10 bases lying between them. CDR3 in DNA: TGTGCCAGCAGCTTTCGACAGGAAAGCACAGATACGCAGTATTTT. Translating gives CASSFRQESTDTQYF.

The chain links TRBV28 to TRBJ1-1, with TRBD1 as a possible D gene (6 bases). Per the germline V gene, CDR1 is MDHEN and CDR2 is SYDVKM. The length of the CDR3 is 12 residues. Trimming took off 4 bases at V and 6 bases at J, with 9 bases between the two ends. The CDR3 sequence: CASSSYRAEAFF. CDR3 nucleotide sequence: TGTGCCAGCAGTTCCTACAGGGCTGAAGCTTTCTTT.

The chain recombines TRBV5-4 with TRBJ2-7, with 10 bases fitting TRBD2. Germline V gene sequence: CDR1 SGHNT, CDR2 YYREEE (reference sequence). CDR3 length: 14 amino acids. V shed 4 bases and J 3 bases; nucleotides not matched to a gene: 4. The CDR3 DNA is TGTGCCAGCAGCCGGCTAGCGGGAGACTACGAGCAGTACTTC. This translates into CASSRLAGDYEQYF. The full variable domain, rest sourced from reference TRBV5-4 and TRBJ2-7, is ETGVTQSPTHLIKTRGQQVTLRCSSQSGHNTVSWYQQALGQGPQFIFQYYREEENGRGNFPPRFSGLQFPNYSSELNVNALELDDSALYLCASSRLAGDYEQYFGPGTRLTVT.

This chain links TRBV7-6 with TRBJ2-2; D is unresolved. V lost 4 bases and J 4 bases, leaving 13 bases between the germline ends. The germline V gene has CDR1 SGHVS and CDR2 FNYEAQ. The CDR3 consists of 15 residues. For the CDR3, the DNA is TGTGCCAGCAGCTCAAGCCACGTATCCACCGGGGAGCTGTTTTTT. Protein product: CASSSSHVSTGELFF.

This chain connects TRBV4-1 to TRBJ1-1; no clear D gene. The CDR3 spans 15 residues. Between the trimmed V and J ends, which lost 6 bases and 2 bases, there was a span of 16 bases. Germline V gives CDR1 MGHRA, CDR2 YSYEKL. DNA of the CDR3: TGCGCCAGCAGTCAACACCCTATTTTAAACACTGAAGCTTTCTTT. This sequence encodes CASSQHPILNTEAFF.

The chain combines TRBV28 with TRBJ2-7; D call uncertain. The CDR3 is 11 residues long. The V and J ends lost 7 bases and 3 bases respectively, with 7 bases between them. In germline, CDR1 is MDHEN, CDR2 SYDVKM. CDR3 in amino acids: CASTRYYEQYF. CDR3 coding DNA: TGTGCCAGCACCAGGTACTACGAGCAGTACTTC.